Listed below are T cell receptor beta chains from one sample, sequenced in a study of beta chain features in type 1 diabetes. Only in-frame clones appear in the TCRdb table, and some are missing; sequencing was by immunoSEQ multiplex PCR. There are 810,000 or so clones in the sample; 17% occur only once, and 0.02% to 0.025% lies in the top ten. Sequenced material: naive CD4+ T cells from blood. All receptors come from a woman between 18 and 29 years old in good health. Each CDR3 is given with its conserved first and last residue. Each record gives: J gene, clone size, V gene, D gene, CDR3 DNA, CDR3 protein. D genes are given only for firm matches. Clone size is stated in some rows and not others, as once, few, many or a class when expanded.

j_gene: TRBJ2-1; abundance: NA; v_gene: TRBV12-5; d_gene: TRBD2; CDR3nt: TGTGCTAGTGGTGGGGGACTAGGGCTCTACAATGAGCAGTTCTTC; CDR3aa: CASGGGLGLYNEQFF
j_gene: TRBJ2-2; abundance: once; v_gene: TRBV18; d_gene: NA; CDR3nt: TGTGCCAGCTCACCAGTTGTAGGGGCCGGCACCGGGGAGCTGTTTTTT; CDR3aa: CASSPVVGAGTGELFF
j_gene: TRBJ2-1; abundance: NA; v_gene: TRBV9; d_gene: NA; CDR3nt: TGTGCCAGCAGCGTAGGAGGGGGACTGGCCCAGGATGAGCAGTTCTTC; CDR3aa: CASSVGGGLAQDEQFF
j_gene: TRBJ1-1; abundance: few; v_gene: TRBV4-2; d_gene: NA; CDR3nt: TGTGCCAGCAGCCCCAGGGTGGGCAGGAACACTGAAGCTTTCTTT; CDR3aa: CASSPRVGRNTEAFF
j_gene: TRBJ2-6; abundance: NA; v_gene: TRBV16; d_gene: NA; CDR3nt: TGTGCCCGGAGGGGGGCTGGGGCCAACGTCCTGACTTTC; CDR3aa: CARRGAGANVLTF
j_gene: TRBJ1-1; abundance: NA; v_gene: TRBV7-3; d_gene: NA; CDR3nt: TGTGCCAGCAGCTTAAATCCAGGGGTCATGAACACTGAAGCTTTCTTT; CDR3aa: CASSLNPGVMNTEAFF
j_gene: TRBJ2-2; abundance: few; v_gene: TRBV5-6; d_gene: NA; CDR3nt: TGTGCCAGCAGCTTGATTTTCGGGGAGCTGTTTTTT; CDR3aa: CASSLIFGELFF
j_gene: TRBJ1-1; abundance: few; v_gene: TRBV14; d_gene: NA; CDR3nt: TGTGCCAGCAGCGGGGGGCTTGGCACTGAAGCTTTCTTT; CDR3aa: CASSGGLGTEAFF
j_gene: TRBJ2-1; abundance: NA; v_gene: TRBV4-3; d_gene: NA; CDR3nt: TGCGCCAGCAGCCAAGTTGGGGGTAACTCCTACAATGAGCAGTTCTTC; CDR3aa: CASSQVGGNSYNEQFF
j_gene: TRBJ2-3; abundance: few; v_gene: TRBV27; d_gene: TRBD1; CDR3nt: TGTGCCAGCAGAAACAGGGGATCTCGCATTAGCACAGATACGCAGTATTTT; CDR3aa: CASRNRGSRISTDTQYF
j_gene: TRBJ2-7; abundance: NA; v_gene: TRBV18; d_gene: NA; CDR3nt: TGTGCCAGCTCACCACGGCGGGACAACTACGAGCAGTACTTC; CDR3aa: CASSPRRDNYEQYF
j_gene: TRBJ1-1; abundance: few; v_gene: TRBV7-3; d_gene: NA; CDR3nt: TGTGCCAGCAGCTTGAACCCCTGGACTGAAGCTTTCTTT; CDR3aa: CASSLNPWTEAFF
j_gene: TRBJ1-1; abundance: NA; v_gene: TRBV19; d_gene: TRBD1; CDR3nt: TGTGCCAGTAGTAACAGGGGGGGCGGCACTGAAGCTTTCTTT; CDR3aa: CASSNRGGGTEAFF
j_gene: TRBJ2-7; abundance: few; v_gene: TRBV7-2; d_gene: NA; CDR3nt: TGTGCCAGCAGCTTAGAGATCGCTAACGAGCAGTACTTC; CDR3aa: CASSLEIANEQYF
j_gene: TRBJ2-7; abundance: few; v_gene: TRBV18; d_gene: TRBD1; CDR3nt: TGTGCCAGCTCACCACTGCCGGTGACAGGGCCCTTCTACGAGCAGTACTTC; CDR3aa: CASSPLPVTGPFYEQYF
j_gene: TRBJ1-2; abundance: NA; v_gene: TRBV6-6; d_gene: NA; CDR3nt: TGTGCCAGCAGTTACTCGAGTGTTGTCTATGGCTACACCTTC; CDR3aa: CASSYSSVVYGYTF
j_gene: TRBJ2-2; abundance: NA; v_gene: TRBV2; d_gene: TRBD2; CDR3nt: TGTGCCAGCAGCCGGACTAGCGGGAGGTCGCACACCGGGGAGCTGTTTTTT; CDR3aa: CASSRTSGRSHTGELFF
j_gene: TRBJ2-7; abundance: few; v_gene: TRBV9; d_gene: NA; CDR3nt: TGTGCCAGCAGCGGACCCTCCGGGCCGGTCGGAATAGAGCAGTACTTC; CDR3aa: CASSGPSGPVGIEQYF